These T cell receptor beta chains were read from a single sample in a study of cytomegalovirus exposure and HLA in healthy donors. Using immunoSEQ multiplex PCR, the repertoire was profiled, and TCRdb retains in-frame clones only, with some absent. The sample consists of about 150,000 clones, 70% to 85% of them appearing once. The sequenced sample was PBMCs. The source is a male donor in good health and CMV-seronegative. The CDR3 runs from the conserved cysteine through the conserved F or W. A D gene is named only where the DNA matches it firmly. Not every row has a clone size; where given, it reads once, few, many or a size class.

CDR3 DNA,CDR3 protein,clone size,J gene,D gene,V gene
TGTGCCAGCAGGCTAACAGATTACGAGCAGTACTTC,CASRLTDYEQYF,.,TRBJ2-7,.,TRBV28
TGTGCCAGCTCGCCGGCCGAGGCCTACGAGCAGTACTTC,CASSPAEAYEQYF,.,TRBJ2-7,.,TRBV18
TGTGCCAGCTCACCATTTACAGGGGGAAACTCCTACGAGCAGTACTTC,CASSPFTGGNSYEQYF,.,TRBJ2-7,TRBD1,TRBV18
TGTGCCAGCAGCTTCGCAGTACAGATTATAGAGCTGTTTTTT,CASSFAVQIIELFF,.,TRBJ2-2,.,TRBV11-2
TGTGCCAGCAGCTTGGCCACAGGGGAAACCTACGAGCAGTACTTC,CASSLATGETYEQYF,.,TRBJ2-7,TRBD1,TRBV5-4
TGCGCCAGCAGCTTGAGTACAGGACTAGCCTACGAGCAGTACTTC,CASSLSTGLAYEQYF,.,TRBJ2-7,TRBD2,TRBV5-1
TGTGCCAGCAGCTTATATCCCCTCCGACAGGACTATGGCTACACCTTC,CASSLYPLRQDYGYTF,once,TRBJ1-2,.,TRBV13
TGTGCTAGTGGTTTCGGCCAGGGGAGCACTGAAGCTTTCTTT,CASGFGQGSTEAFF,.,TRBJ1-1,.,TRBV12-5
TGTGCCAGCAGCTCCGGGACTAGCGGGGGCTACAATGAGCAGTTCTTC,CASSSGTSGGYNEQFF,.,TRBJ2-1,TRBD2,TRBV9
TGTGCCAGCAGCCAAGATACAGGGGGCGCGTCCTATGTCTACACCTTC,CASSQDTGGASYVYTF,.,TRBJ1-2,TRBD1,TRBV4-2
TGTGCCAGTAGCGTAGATCCAGGGGACACAGGGGTCTATGGCTACACCTTC,CASSVDPGDTGVYGYTF,.,TRBJ1-2,TRBD1,TRBV9
TGTGCCAGTAGTATCAGGCAGGAGCAGTTCTTC,CASSIRQEQFF,.,TRBJ2-1,.,TRBV19
TGTGCCAGCTCACCGAGTCAGGACAACCCGGGGGAGCTGTTTTTT,CASSPSQDNPGELFF,.,TRBJ2-2,.,TRBV18